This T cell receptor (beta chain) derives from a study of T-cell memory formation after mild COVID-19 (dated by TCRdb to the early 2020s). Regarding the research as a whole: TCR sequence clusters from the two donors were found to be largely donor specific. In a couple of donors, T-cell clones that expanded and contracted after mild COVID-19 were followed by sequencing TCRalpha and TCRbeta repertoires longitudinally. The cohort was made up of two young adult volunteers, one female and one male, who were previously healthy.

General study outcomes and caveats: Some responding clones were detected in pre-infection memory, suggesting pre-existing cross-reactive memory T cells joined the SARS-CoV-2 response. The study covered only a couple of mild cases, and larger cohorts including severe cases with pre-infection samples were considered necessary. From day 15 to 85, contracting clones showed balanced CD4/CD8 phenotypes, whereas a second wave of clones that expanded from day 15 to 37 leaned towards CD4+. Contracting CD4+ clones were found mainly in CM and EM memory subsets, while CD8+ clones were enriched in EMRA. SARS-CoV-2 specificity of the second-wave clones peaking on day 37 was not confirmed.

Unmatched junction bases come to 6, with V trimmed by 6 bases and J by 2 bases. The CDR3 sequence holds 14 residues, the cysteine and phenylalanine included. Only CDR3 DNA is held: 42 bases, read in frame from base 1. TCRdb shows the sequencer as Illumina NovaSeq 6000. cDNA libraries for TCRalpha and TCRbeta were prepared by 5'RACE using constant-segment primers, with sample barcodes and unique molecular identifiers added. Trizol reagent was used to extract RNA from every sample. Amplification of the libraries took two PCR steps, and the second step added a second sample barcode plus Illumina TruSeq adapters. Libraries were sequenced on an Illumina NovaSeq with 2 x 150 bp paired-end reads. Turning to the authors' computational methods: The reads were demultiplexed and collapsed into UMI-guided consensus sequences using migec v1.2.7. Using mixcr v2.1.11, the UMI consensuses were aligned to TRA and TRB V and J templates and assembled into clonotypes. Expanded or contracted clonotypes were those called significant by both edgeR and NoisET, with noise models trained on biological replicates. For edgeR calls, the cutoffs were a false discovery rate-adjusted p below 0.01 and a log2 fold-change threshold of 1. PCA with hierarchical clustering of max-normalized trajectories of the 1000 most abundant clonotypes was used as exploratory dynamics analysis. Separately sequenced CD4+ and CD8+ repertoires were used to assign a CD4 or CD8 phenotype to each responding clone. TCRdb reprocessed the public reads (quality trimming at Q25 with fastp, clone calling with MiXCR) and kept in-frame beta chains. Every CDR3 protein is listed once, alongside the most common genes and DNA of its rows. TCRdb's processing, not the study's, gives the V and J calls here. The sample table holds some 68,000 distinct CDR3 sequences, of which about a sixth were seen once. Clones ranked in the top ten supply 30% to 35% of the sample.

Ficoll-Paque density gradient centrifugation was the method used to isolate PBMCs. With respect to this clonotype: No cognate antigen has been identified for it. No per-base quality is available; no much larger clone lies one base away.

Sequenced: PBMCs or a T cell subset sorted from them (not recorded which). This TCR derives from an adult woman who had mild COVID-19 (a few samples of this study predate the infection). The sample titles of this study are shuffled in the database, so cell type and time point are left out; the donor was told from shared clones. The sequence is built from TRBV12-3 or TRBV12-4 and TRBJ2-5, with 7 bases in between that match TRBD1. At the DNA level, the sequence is TGTGCCAGCAGGACAGGGTTGAGACAAGAGACCCAGTACTTC. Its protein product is CASRTGLRQETQYF.